The next 5 T cell receptor beta chains were all read from a single sample in a study of OX40 agonist ivuxolimab in advanced cancers. This table comes from immunoSEQ multiplex PCR, and its TCRdb copy is limited to in-frame clones, with some not included. The sample records approximately 65,000 clones, 86% being singletons. Sequenced material: CD4+ or CD8+ T cells sorted from blood, taken in a trial of the OX40 agonist ivuxolimab. The receptors stem from an adult with an advanced solid tumor such as melanoma, head and neck, liver or kidney cancer.

This sequence joins TRBV2 and TRBJ1-5; tentatively, D is TRBD1 (5 bases). CDR1 is SNHLY and CDR2 is FYNNEI in the germline V gene. Between the trimmed V and J ends, which lost 6 bases and 1 base, there was a span of 13 bases. This CDR3 has 15 amino acids. The CDR3 loop is CASRFGDLSNQPQHF. The CDR3 DNA reads TGTGCCAGCAGGTTCGGGGACCTAAGCAATCAGCCCCAGCATTTT.

This sequence joins TRBV11-2 and TRBJ2-1; 10 nucleotides agree with TRBD1. The junction had 3 bases not matched to a gene; V was cut back by 0 bases and J by 7 bases. CDR1 is SGHAT and CDR2 is FQNNGV in the germline V gene. The CDR3 length is 15 residues. Written as DNA, the CDR3 is TGTGCCAGCAGCTTAGATGCGGGACAGGGGAATGAGCAGTTCTTC. Protein: CASSLDAGQGNEQFF.

The chain couples TRBV9 to TRBJ2-5; 8 bases are a match to TRBD1. V lost 0 bases, J lost 5 bases, and 9 bases stayed unmatched. This CDR3 has 16 residues. From germline, CDR1 is SGDLS and CDR2 YYNGEE. CDR3 in DNA: TGTGCCAGCAGCGTAGACGGGACAGGACCAGCGGAGACCCAGTACTTC. Protein sequence: CASSVDGTGPAETQYF.

The chain is built from TRBV21-1 and TRBJ2-3; whether TRBD2, the table's D call, matches the DNA was not checked. TRBV21-1 counts as a pseudogene. CDR3 length: 20 residues. The CDR3 DNA is TGTGCCAGCAGGACTAGTACTCCGGGACTAGCGGGAGGGCCGGGAGATACGCAGTATTTT. This encodes CASRTSTPGLAGGPGDTQYF.

The gene calls are TRBV11-2 and TRBJ2-7; D unclear. The CDR3 runs to 14 residues. Germline V gives CDR1 SGHAT, CDR2 FQNNGV. Trimming removed 0 bases from V and 3 bases from J, with 9 bases in between. CDR3 DNA: TGTGCCAGCAGCTTAGACGGACCTAACTACGAGCAGTACTTC. This encodes CASSLDGPNYEQYF.